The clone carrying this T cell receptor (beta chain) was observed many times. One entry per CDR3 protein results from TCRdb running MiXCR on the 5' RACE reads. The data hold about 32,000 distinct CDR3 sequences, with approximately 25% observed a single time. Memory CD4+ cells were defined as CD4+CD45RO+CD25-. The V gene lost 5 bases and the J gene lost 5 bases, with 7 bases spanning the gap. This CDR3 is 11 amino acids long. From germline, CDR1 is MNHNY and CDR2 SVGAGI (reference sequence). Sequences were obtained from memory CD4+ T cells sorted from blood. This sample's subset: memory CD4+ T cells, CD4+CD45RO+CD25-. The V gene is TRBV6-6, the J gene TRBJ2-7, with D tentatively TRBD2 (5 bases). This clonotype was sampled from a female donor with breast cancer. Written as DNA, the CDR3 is TGTGCCAGCAGTCCCGGGGACGAGCAGTACTTC. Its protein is CASSPGDEQYF.